The sequence of this T cell receptor (beta chain) was determined in a study of blood T cell repertoires in COVID-19. Study as a whole: PBMCs, B-cell-depleted T cells, or T cells provided the cDNA or gDNA that made up the material.

The junction had 0 bases not matched to a gene; V was cut back by 3 bases and J by 5 bases. The germline V gene has CDR1 SEHNR and CDR2 FQNEAQ (reference sequence). This CDR3 is 14 amino acids long. In the study's own analysis: The authors estimated nucleated cell counts from reference gene primer amplification. Sequenced by immunoSEQ multiplex PCR; TCRdb stores in-frame clones only, minus some. V, J and clone size are taken as reported in that table, and D and trimming were inferred from the DNA itself. The sample has about 180,000 clones, around 80% seen once. This receptor was taken from a woman aged 55-69 years with acute or convalescent COVID-19. The specimen sequenced was peripheral blood. This rearrangement joins TRBV7-9 to TRBJ1-6; 8 bases align to TRBD1. The CDR3 coding sequence is TGTGCCAGCAGCTTGGACAGGGATAATTCACCCCTCCACTTT. Protein product: CASSLDRDNSPLHF.